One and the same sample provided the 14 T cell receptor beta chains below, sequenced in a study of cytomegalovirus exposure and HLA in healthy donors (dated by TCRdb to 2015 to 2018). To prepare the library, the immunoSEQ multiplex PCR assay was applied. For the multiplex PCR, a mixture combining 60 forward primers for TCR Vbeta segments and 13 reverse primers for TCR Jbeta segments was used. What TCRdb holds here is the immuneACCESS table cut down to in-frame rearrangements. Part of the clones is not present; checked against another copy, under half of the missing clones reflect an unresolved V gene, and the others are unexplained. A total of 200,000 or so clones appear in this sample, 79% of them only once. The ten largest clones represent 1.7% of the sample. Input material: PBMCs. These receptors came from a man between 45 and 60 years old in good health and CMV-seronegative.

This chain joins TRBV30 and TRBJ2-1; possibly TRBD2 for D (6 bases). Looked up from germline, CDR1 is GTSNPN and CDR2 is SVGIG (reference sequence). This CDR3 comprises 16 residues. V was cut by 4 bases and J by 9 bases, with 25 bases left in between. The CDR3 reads CAWTLGLAGGITEQFF. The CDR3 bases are TGTGCCTGGACCTTGGGGTTGGCTGGCGGGATTACTGAGCAGTTCTTC.

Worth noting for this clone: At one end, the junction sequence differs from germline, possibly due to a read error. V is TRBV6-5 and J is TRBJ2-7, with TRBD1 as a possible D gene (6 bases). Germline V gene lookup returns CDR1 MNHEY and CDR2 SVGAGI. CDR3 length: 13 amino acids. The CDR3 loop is CASSRTVANEQHF. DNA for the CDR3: TGTGCCAGCAGCCGGACAGTCGCCAACGAGCAGCACTTC.

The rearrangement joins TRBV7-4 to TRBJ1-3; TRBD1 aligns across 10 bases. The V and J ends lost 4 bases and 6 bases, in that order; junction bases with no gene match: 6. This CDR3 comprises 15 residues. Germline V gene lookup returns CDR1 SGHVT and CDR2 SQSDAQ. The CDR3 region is CASSYPGTGENTIYF. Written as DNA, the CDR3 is TGTGCCAGCAGCTACCCCGGGACAGGGGAAAACACCATATATTTT.

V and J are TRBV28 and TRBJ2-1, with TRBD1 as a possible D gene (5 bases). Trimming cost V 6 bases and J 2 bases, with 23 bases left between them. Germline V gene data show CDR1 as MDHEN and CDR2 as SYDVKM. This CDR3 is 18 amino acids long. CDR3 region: CASSWGLGPSGTYNEQFF. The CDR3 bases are TGTGCCAGCAGCTGGGGCCTCGGACCTAGTGGGACCTACAATGAGCAGTTCTTC.

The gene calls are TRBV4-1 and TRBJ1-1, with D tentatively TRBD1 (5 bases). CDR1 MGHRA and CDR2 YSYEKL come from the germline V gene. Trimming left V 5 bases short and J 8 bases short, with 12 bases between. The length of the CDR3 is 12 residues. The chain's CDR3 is CASSGGGWEAFF. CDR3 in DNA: TGCGCCAGCAGCGGTGGGGGGTGGGAAGCTTTCTTT.

The CDR3 sequence: CASSPIRGTGGLGQPQHF. DNA of the CDR3: TGTGCCAGCAGTCCTATTCGGGGCACGGGGGGCCTCGGACAGCCCCAGCATTTT. The chain combines TRBV28 with TRBJ1-5, with D maybe TRBD1 (6 bases). V was trimmed by 5 bases and J by 7 bases, leaving 27 bases between them. Germline V gives CDR1 MDHEN, CDR2 SYDVKM. The CDR3 sequence is 18 residues long.

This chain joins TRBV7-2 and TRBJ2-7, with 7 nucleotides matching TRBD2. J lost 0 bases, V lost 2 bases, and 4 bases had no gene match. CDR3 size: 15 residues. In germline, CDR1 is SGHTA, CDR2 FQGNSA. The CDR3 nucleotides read TGTGCCAGCAGCTTAAACCCTAGCGGCTCCTACGAGCAGTACTTC. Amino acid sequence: CASSLNPSGSYEQYF.

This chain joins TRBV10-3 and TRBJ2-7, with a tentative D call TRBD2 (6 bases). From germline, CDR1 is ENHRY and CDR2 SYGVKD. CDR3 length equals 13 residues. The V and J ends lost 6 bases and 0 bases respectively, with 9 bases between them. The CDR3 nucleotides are TGTGCCATCAGAGGGGACTCCTCCTACGAGCAGTACTTC. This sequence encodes CAIRGDSSYEQYF.

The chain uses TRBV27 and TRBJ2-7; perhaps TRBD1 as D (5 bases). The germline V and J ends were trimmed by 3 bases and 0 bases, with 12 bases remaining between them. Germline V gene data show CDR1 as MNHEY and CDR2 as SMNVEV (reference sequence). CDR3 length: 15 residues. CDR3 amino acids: CASSFLRELSYEQYF. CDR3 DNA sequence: TGTGCCAGCAGTTTTCTCAGGGAACTCTCCTACGAGCAGTACTTC.

The CDR3 DNA sequence: TGCGCCAGCAGCCCTAAACACACCGGGACAGGGATCTATGGCTACACCTTC. Encoded protein: CASSPKHTGTGIYGYTF. The genes are TRBV5-1 and TRBJ1-2, with 9 bases aligning to TRBD1. Germline CDR1 is SGHRS and CDR2 is YFSETQ. J lost 4 bases, V lost 4 bases, and 14 bases had no gene match. The CDR3 is 17 amino acids.

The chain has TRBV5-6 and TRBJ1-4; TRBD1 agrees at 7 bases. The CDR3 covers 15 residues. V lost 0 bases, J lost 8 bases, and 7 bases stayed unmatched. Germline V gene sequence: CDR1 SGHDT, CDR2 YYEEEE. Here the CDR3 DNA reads TGTGCCAGCAGCTTGGCCGGGACAGCGCACGAAAAACTGTTTTTT. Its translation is CASSLAGTAHEKLFF.

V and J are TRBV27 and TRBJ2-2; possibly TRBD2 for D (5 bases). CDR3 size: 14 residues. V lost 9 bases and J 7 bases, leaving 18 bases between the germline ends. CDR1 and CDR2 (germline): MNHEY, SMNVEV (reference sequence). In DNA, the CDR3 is TGTGCCAGTAGCGAGTCCTTTCGGCGCGGGGAGCTGTTTTTT. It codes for CASSESFRRGELFF.

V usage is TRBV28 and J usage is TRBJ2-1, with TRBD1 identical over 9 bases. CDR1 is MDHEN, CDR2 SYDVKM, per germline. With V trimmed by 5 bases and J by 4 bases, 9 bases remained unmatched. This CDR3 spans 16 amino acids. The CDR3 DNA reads TGTGCCAGCAGTCCCTCGACAGGGGGGGCATACAATGAGCAGTTCTTC. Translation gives CASSPSTGGAYNEQFF. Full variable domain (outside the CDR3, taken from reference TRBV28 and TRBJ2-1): DVKVTQSSRYLVKRTGEKVFLECVQDMDHENMFWYRQDPGLGLRLIYFSYDVKMKEKGDIPEGYSVSREKKERFSLILESASTNQTSMYLCASSPSTGGAYNEQFFGPGTRLTVL.

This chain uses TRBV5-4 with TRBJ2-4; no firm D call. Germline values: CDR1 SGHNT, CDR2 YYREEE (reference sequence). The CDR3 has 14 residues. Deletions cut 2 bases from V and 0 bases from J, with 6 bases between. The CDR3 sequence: CASSLSLAKNIQYF. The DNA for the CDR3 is TGTGCCAGCAGCTTATCCTTAGCCAAAAACATTCAGTACTTC.